This T cell receptor beta chain was identified in a study of shared clonotypes between healthy human individuals. Produced via immunoSEQ multiplex PCR; TCRdb's table is partial and in-frame only. The sample lists about 1.1 million clones; roughly 74% were seen once. The specimen sequenced was memory CD4+ T cells from PBMCs. The subset is: CD45RA-negative fraction. The sequence came from a man between 18 and 29 years old in good health. Some clones in this sample may be carry-over from other donors' samples.

The CDR3 region has the DNA TGCGCCAGCAGCTTGCGACCGCAGGGGGGGGCGGTCACTGAAGCTTTCTTT. This translates into CASSLRPQGGAVTEAFF. V gene TRBV5-1 combines with J gene TRBJ1-1; 7 bases match TRBD1. The CDR3 is 17 amino acids. With V trimmed by 1 base and J by 4 bases, 13 bases remained unmatched. Germline V CDR1 and CDR2: SGHRS, YFSETQ.